This TCR beta chain is drawn from a study of T-cell reconstitution after alpha-beta-depleted transplantation in children. Study-level points and caveats: Several patients had high TCRbeta diversity at day 60; it came from surviving recipient T cells and thymic progenitors.

Unique molecular identifiers tagged the TCRbeta library. TCRdb re-called the PCR reads through MiXCR, storing one row per CDR3 protein. This sample has around 420,000 distinct CDR3 sequences; around 15% occur once, and the top ten carry 25% to 30%. This clonotype has just a few counts. Antigen unknown. The sequences come from PBMCs, mostly from graft donor cells, collected 360 days after TCRalphabeta/CD19-depleted stem cell transplant. The receptor was isolated from a boy in the first two years of life who had a stem cell transplant for Wiskott-Aldrich syndrome, so the T cells may come from the graft donor.

CDR3 sequence reads: CASSPYTGTYEQYF. CDR3 nucleotide sequence: TGTGCCAGCTCACCATACACCGGAACCTACGAGCAGTACTTC. The chain is built from TRBV18 and TRBJ2-7; D uncertain. This CDR3 comprises 14 residues. V was shortened by 2 bases and J by 2 bases, with 10 bases between the two germline ends. In germline, CDR1 is KGHSH, CDR2 LQKENI.